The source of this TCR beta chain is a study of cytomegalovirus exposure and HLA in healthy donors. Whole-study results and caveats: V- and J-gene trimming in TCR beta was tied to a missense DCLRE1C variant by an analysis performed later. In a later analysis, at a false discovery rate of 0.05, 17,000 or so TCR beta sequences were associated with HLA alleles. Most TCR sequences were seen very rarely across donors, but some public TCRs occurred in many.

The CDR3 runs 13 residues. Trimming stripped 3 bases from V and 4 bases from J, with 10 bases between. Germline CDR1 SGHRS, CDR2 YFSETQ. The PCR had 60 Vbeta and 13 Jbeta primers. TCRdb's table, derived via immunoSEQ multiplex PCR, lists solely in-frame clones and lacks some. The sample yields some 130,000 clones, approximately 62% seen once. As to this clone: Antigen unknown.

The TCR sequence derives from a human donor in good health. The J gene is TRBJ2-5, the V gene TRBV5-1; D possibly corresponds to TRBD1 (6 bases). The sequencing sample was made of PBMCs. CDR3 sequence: CASSSGQLETQYF. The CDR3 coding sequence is TGCGCCAGCAGCTCCGGACAGTTAGAGACCCAGTACTTC.